These 3 T cell receptor beta chains were all obtained from the same sample, sequenced in a study of OX40 agonist ivuxolimab in advanced cancers. Data came from immunoSEQ multiplex PCR; TCRdb stores just in-frame clones and leaves some out. The data show around 36,000 clones, with roughly 90% seen just once and around 20% held by the top ten. The source material was CD4+ or CD8+ T cells sorted from blood, sampled in a trial of the OX40 agonist ivuxolimab. The receptors were sampled from an adult with an advanced solid tumor such as melanoma, head and neck, liver or kidney cancer.

The chain combines TRBV6-5 with TRBJ2-7; D is unclear. Germline lookup yields CDR1 MNHEY and CDR2 SVGAGI. The CDR3 has 14 residues. V was shortened by 7 bases and J by 3 bases, with 16 bases between the two germline ends. The CDR3 protein is CASNTGRKDYEQYF. CDR3 nucleotide sequence: TGTGCCAGCAACACGGGCCGGAAGGACTACGAGCAGTACTTC.

The CDR3 is CASKGTRRRDTQYF. The CDR3 nucleotides read TGTGCCAGCAAGGGGACTCGGCGACGAGATACGCAGTATTTT. The J gene is TRBJ2-3, the V gene TRBV7-8; tentative D call: TRBD2 (6 bases). Between the trimmed V and J ends, which lost 7 bases and 5 bases, there was a span of 16 bases. The CDR3 extends over 14 amino acids. Germline values: CDR1 SGHVS, CDR2 FQNEAQ.

This clone was recorded a few times. The chain uses TRBV7-3 and TRBJ1-2, with D possibly matching TRBD1 (6 bases). The germline gives CDR1 SGHTA, CDR2 FQGTGA. Trimming took 4 bases from V and 6 from J, leaving 15 bases between them. This CDR3 spans 14 amino acids. The CDR3 here is CASSSYGGSNGYTF. The CDR3 DNA follows: TGTGCCAGCAGCTCCTACGGGGGCTCCAATGGCTACACCTTC.